Below, 2 T cell receptor beta chains from the same sample are listed, as sequenced in a study of blood T cells in healthy people across ages. For the second PCR, which ran for about 6 to 11 cycles, a sample-barcoded 5' primer and a J-beta primer mix were used. TCRdb passed the 5' RACE reads through MiXCR, listing each CDR3 protein once. This sample has 1.6 million or so distinct CDR3 sequences, with roughly 30% found just once. Sequences were obtained from blood. Receptors originate from a woman between 25 and 40 years old in good health.

The sample holds a few counts of this clonotype. DNA for the CDR3: TGCGCCAGCAGCTTGGCCTTACAGGGGAACACTGAAGCTTTCTTT. Translated: CASSLALQGNTEAFF. The chain carries TRBV5-1 and TRBJ1-1, with D tentatively TRBD1 (6 bases). V was shortened by 0 bases and J by 1 base, with 10 bases between the two germline ends. CDR1 and CDR2 (germline): SGHRS, YFSETQ. The CDR3 is 15 amino acids.

The V gene is TRBV28, the J gene TRBJ2-5; a weak D match, TRBD2 (6 bases). Trimming shortened V by 3 bases and J by 1 base, and 12 bases separated the two germline ends. Germline lookup yields CDR1 MDHEN and CDR2 SYDVKM. The CDR3 runs to 15 residues. CDR3 in amino acids: CASSLPTGVQETQYF. DNA of the CDR3: TGTGCCAGCAGTTTGCCAACGGGGGTCCAAGAGACCCAGTACTTC.